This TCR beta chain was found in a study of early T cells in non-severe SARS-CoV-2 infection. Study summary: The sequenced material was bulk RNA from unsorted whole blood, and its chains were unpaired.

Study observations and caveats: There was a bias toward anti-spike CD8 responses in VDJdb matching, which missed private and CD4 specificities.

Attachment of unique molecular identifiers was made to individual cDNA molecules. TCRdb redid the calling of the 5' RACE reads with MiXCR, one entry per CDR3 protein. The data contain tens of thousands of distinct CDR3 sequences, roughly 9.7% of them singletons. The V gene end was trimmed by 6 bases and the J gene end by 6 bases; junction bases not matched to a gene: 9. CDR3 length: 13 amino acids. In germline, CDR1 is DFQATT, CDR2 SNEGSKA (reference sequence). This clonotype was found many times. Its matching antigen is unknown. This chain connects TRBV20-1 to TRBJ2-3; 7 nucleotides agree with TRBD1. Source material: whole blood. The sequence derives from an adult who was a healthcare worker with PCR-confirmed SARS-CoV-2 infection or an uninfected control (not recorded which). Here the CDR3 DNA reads TGCAGTGCAACCAGACAGGGAGTGGATACGCAGTATTTT. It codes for CSATRQGVDTQYF.